What follows are 23 T cell receptor beta chains derived from one specimen sequenced in a study of T cell repertoires in cytomegalovirus infection. These TCRs' antigens remain unknown. A single record per CDR3 protein comes from TCRdb applying MiXCR to the reads. This table has fewer than 900,000 distinct CDR3 sequences, 25% to 35% appearing once. The specimen comprised cultured CD8+ T cells from PBMCs, sampled from culture after CMV antigen stimulation. These receptors all stem from a human donor in good health (CMV status not recorded). Some clones in this sample may be carry-over from other donors' samples.

This clonotype was detected many times. The rearrangement links TRBV27 to TRBJ1-4; 7 nucleotides align to TRBD1. Germline V CDR1 and CDR2: MNHEY, SMNVEV (reference sequence). This CDR3 is 14 amino acids long. V gave up 5 bases and J gave up 8 bases; unmatched junction bases: 8. DNA of the CDR3: TGTGCCAGCAGTCCTGACAGGGCCGACGAAAAACTGTTTTTT. This gives the protein CASSPDRADEKLFF.

V gene TRBV20-1 combines with J gene TRBJ2-2; D not resolved. Trimming took 6 bases from V and 1 from J, leaving 9 bases between them. Germline CDR1 and CDR2: DFQATT and SNEGSKA (reference sequence). CDR3 length: 13 residues. For the CDR3, the DNA is TGCAGTGCACGCGGAATGAACACCGGGGAGCTGTTTTTT. Amino acid sequence: CSARGMNTGELFF.

This clonotype was seen only a few times. The V call is TRBV6-6, the J call TRBJ1-1; D gene ambiguous. The CDR3 runs to 17 residues. Germline lookup yields CDR1 MNHNY and CDR2 SVGAGI (reference sequence). V was trimmed by 0 bases and J by 0 bases, leaving 14 bases between them. CDR3 amino acids: CASSYSLSGQMNTEAFF. CDR3 DNA: TGTGCCAGCAGTTACTCTTTATCGGGTCAGATGAACACTGAAGCTTTCTTT.

This clonotype was counted a few times. V gene TRBV12-3 or TRBV12-4 combines with J gene TRBJ2-6; D is possibly TRBD1 or TRBD2 (5 bases each). The CDR3 is 16 amino acids. V dropped 2 bases and J dropped 1 base, with 9 bases sitting between them. This CDR3 reads CASSLLGTSGANVLTF. Written as DNA, the CDR3 is TGTGCCAGCAGTTTATTAGGGACGTCTGGGGCCAACGTCCTGACTTTC.

The chain carries TRBV7-9 and TRBJ2-7, with 7 bases fitting TRBD1. The CDR3 length is 14 residues. Germline CDR1 is SEHNR and CDR2 is FQNEAQ (reference sequence). With 6 bases clipped from V and 0 bases from J, the junction kept 5 bases outside the gene matches. The CDR3 DNA reads TGTGCCAGCAGTCCGACAGGGAACTCCTACGAGCAGTACGTC. Amino acid sequence: CASSPTGNSYEQYV.

The gene calls are TRBV18 and TRBJ2-7; the D is unclear. The CDR3 has 13 residues. Trimming took 6 bases from V and 7 from J, leaving 16 bases between them. Germline lookup yields CDR1 KGHSH and CDR2 LQKENI. The CDR3 is CASSPGGSVEQYF. CDR3 DNA: TGTGCCAGCTCCCCCGGTGGTTCGGTAGAGCAGTACTTC.

The V gene is TRBV4-1, the J gene TRBJ2-7, with no clear D. Germline V CDR1 and CDR2: MGHRA, YSYEKL. The CDR3 runs to 10 residues. Trimming removed 6 bases from V and 4 bases from J, with 4 bases in between. The CDR3: CASRIYEQYV. DNA for the CDR3: TGCGCCAGCAGAATTTACGAGCAGTACGTC.

This clonotype was picked up many times. This chain links TRBV25-1 with TRBJ1-2; no definite D call. Germline-derived CDR1 and CDR2 are MGHDK and SYGVNS. The length of the CDR3 is 12 residues. Trimming removed 9 bases from V and 4 bases from J, with 12 bases in between. CDR3 protein: CASTTGSYGYTF. The CDR3 nucleotides are TGTGCCAGTACGACGGGCAGCTATGGCTACACCTTC.

Concerning this clonotype itself: A much bigger clone sits one base away, suggesting this may be a read error. The chain is built from TRBV7-6 and TRBJ2-1, with a tentative D call TRBD1 (5 bases). V was cut by 1 base and J by 4 bases, with 17 bases left in between. The CDR3 is made up of 17 amino acids. Germline V gives CDR1 SGHVS, CDR2 FNYEAQ. CDR3 loop: CASSLGNKGPRYNEQFF. The DNA for the CDR3 is TGTGCCAGCAGCTTAGGAAACAAGGGGCCCCGATACAATGAGCAGTTCTTC.

The chain combines TRBV25-1 with TRBJ1-6; no reliable D call. CDR3 length: 19 residues. V gave up 0 bases and J gave up 10 bases, with 25 bases separating them. Germline V CDR1 and CDR2: MGHDK, SYGVNS. In nucleotides, the CDR3 is TGTGCCAGCAGTGAATATCTAAACGCGGTCGGGCAGGTCGGGTCACCCCTCCACTTT. It codes for CASSEYLNAVGQVGSPLHF. Supplemented by reference TRBV25-1 and TRBJ1-6, the full variable domain reads EADIYQTPRYLVIGTGKKITLECSQTMGHDKMYWYQQDPGMELHLIHYSYGVNSTEKGDLSSESTVSRIRTEHFPLTLESARPSHTSQYLCASSEYLNAVGQVGSPLHFGNGTRLTVT.

This clonotype was found a few times. The chain links TRBV7-6 to TRBJ2-1, with TRBD2 matching over 9 bases. Per the germline V gene, CDR1 is SGHVS and CDR2 is FNYEAQ. Trimming cost V 5 bases and J 4 bases; bases outside gene matches: 9. The CDR3 runs 16 residues. CDR3 loop: CASSPPPAGGYNEQFF. CDR3 bases: TGTGCCAGCAGCCCGCCCCCAGCGGGGGGATACAATGAGCAGTTCTTC. Supplemented by reference TRBV7-6 and TRBJ2-1, the full variable domain reads GAGVSQSPRYKVTKRGQDVALRCDPISGHVSLYWYRQALGQGPEFLTYFNYEAQQDKSGLPNDRFSAERPEGSISTLTIQRTEQRDSAMYRCASSPPPAGGYNEQFFGPGTRLTVL.

The genes are TRBV6-1 and TRBJ1-3; the D is unclear. Germline V gene sequence: CDR1 MNHNS, CDR2 SASEGT. The germline V and J ends were trimmed by 3 bases and 4 bases, with 4 bases remaining between them. The CDR3 runs to 12 residues. CDR3: CASSDWGNTIYF. In DNA form, the CDR3 reads TGTGCCAGCAGTGACTGGGGAAACACCATATATTTT.

On this clonotype itself: This could be a read error, since a much larger clone is one nucleotide away. This chain joins TRBV6-8 and TRBJ1-2; perhaps TRBD1 as D (5 bases). V was cut by 4 bases and J by 0 bases, with 9 bases left in between. Germline CDR1 and CDR2: MNHGY and SAAAGT. This CDR3 has 14 residues. CDR3 coding DNA: TGTGCCAGCAGTTTGACAGACACTAACTATGGCTACACCTTC. Its translation is CASSLTDTNYGYTF.

This clonotype was seen a few times. V gene TRBV7-9 combines with J gene TRBJ2-7, with 7 bases that match TRBD2. V shed 2 bases and J 2 bases; nucleotides not matched to a gene: 9. The CDR3 has 16 residues. Germline V gene lookup returns CDR1 SEHNR and CDR2 FQNEAQ (reference sequence). The CDR3 spells CASSLFRDYTAYEQYV. The CDR3 DNA reads as TGTGCCAGCAGCTTATTCCGGGACTATACCGCCTACGAGCAGTACGTC.

This clonotype came up many times. This chain links TRBV7-2 with TRBJ2-3; 8 nucleotides agree with TRBD2. Germline values: CDR1 SGHTA, CDR2 FQGNSA. With V trimmed by 7 bases and J by 2 bases, 11 bases remained unmatched. The CDR3 is made up of 16 amino acids. The CDR3 DNA is TGTGCCAGCACCTCTTACCAGCGGGGGAACACAGATACGCAGTATTTT. Translated, it gives CASTSYQRGNTDTQYF. Filled out from reference TRBV7-2 and TRBJ2-3, the complete variable domain reads GAGVSQSPSNKVTEKGKDVELRCDPISGHTALYWYRQSLGQGLEFLIYFQGNSAPDKSGLPSDRFSAERTGGSVSTLTIQRTQQEDSAVYLCASTSYQRGNTDTQYFGPGTRLTVL.

The chain links TRBV6-6 to TRBJ2-5; D possibly corresponds to TRBD1 (5 bases). Germline loops: CDR1 MNHNY, CDR2 SVGAGI (reference sequence). The V gene lost 5 bases and the J gene lost 5 bases, with 15 bases spanning the gap. The CDR3 runs 14 residues. CDR3 DNA: TGTGCCAGCAGTGATTCAGGGTTTGGGGAGACCCAGTACTTC. This encodes CASSDSGFGETQYF.

In its sample, this clonotype was seen many times. The chain couples TRBV5-5 to TRBJ1-5; the match to TRBD1 covers 7 bases. CDR3 size: 17 residues. V lost 4 bases and J lost 1; bases outside the gene matches: 11. CDR1 and CDR2 from the germline V gene are SGHKS and YYEKEE (reference sequence). The CDR3 reads CASSNRDSGLSNQPQHF. The CDR3, as DNA: TGTGCCAGCAGCAACCGGGACAGCGGCTTAAGCAATCAGCCCCAGCATTTT.

This chain uses TRBV19 with TRBJ1-1; unclear D gene. The CDR3 is 13 amino acids. Germline CDR1 LNHDA, CDR2 SQIVND (reference sequence). V lost 1 base and J lost 5, with 8 bases in between. Here the CDR3 reads CASSIVWGTEAFF. The CDR3 region has the DNA TGTGCCAGTAGTATAGTTTGGGGAACTGAAGCTTTCTTT. Based on the CDR3 plus reference TRBV19 and TRBJ1-1, the full variable domain is DGGITQSPKYLFRKEGQNVTLSCEQNLNHDAMYWYRQDPGQGLRLIYYSQIVNDFQKGDIAEGYSVSREKKESFPLTVTSAQKNPTAFYLCASSIVWGTEAFFGQGTRLTVV.

Worth noting for this clonotype: One end of the junction fails to match germline, which may point to a read error. The chain recombines TRBV12-5 with TRBJ2-1; TRBD2 is a possible D gene (6 bases). This CDR3 spans 15 amino acids. Germline V gives CDR1 LGHNT, CDR2 FRNRAP. DNA of the CDR3: TGTGCTAGTGTTTTGGGGGACTCCGCCTACAATGAGCAGTTCTTC. Amino acid sequence: CASVLGDSAYNEQFF.

This clonotype has just a few counts. The chain links TRBV6-1 to TRBJ1-2, with 7 bases fitting TRBD1. Germline assignment: CDR1 MNHNS and CDR2 SASEGT. The CDR3 has 16 residues. V dropped 0 bases and J dropped 2; count of bases not matched to a gene: 6. CDR3 sequence reads: CASSEALGRGNYGYTF. DNA of the CDR3: TGTGCCAGCAGTGAAGCGCTGGGCAGGGGGAACTATGGCTACACCTTC.

This clonotype was observed a few times. V gene TRBV7-8 combines with J gene TRBJ1-5; no reliable D call. CDR3 length: 14 residues. Trimming removed 2 bases from V and 3 bases from J, with 8 bases in between. Germline V lookup: CDR1 SGHVS, CDR2 FQNEAQ. CDR3 nucleotide sequence: TGTGCCAGCAGCTTATGGCAGTTCAATCAGCCCCAGCATTTT. Protein sequence: CASSLWQFNQPQHF. Together with reference TRBV7-8 and TRBJ1-5, the CDR3 gives the full variable domain: GAGVSQSPRYKVAKRGQDVALRCDPISGHVSLFWYQQALGQGPEFLTYFQNEAQLDKSGLPSDRFFAERPEGSVSTLKIQRTQQEDSAVYLCASSLWQFNQPQHFGDGTRLSIL.

This clonotype appeared a few times. The V and J genes are TRBV5-1 and TRBJ1-4; a weak D match, TRBD1 (5 bases). The CDR3 has 14 amino acids. Germline V CDR1 and CDR2: SGHRS, YFSETQ. V lost 6 bases and J 7 bases, leaving 16 bases between the germline ends. DNA of the CDR3: TGCGCCAGCATGCTAAGGGGAGGAGGTGAAAAACTGTTTTTT. Encoded protein: CASMLRGGGEKLFF.

This chain joins TRBV27 and TRBJ2-1; D might be TRBD2 (7 bases). CDR3 length: 16 residues. Germline V gene lookup returns CDR1 MNHEY and CDR2 SMNVEV (reference sequence). The V end lost 2 bases, the J end lost 10 bases, and 21 bases lay between the germline ends. The CDR3 nucleotides are TGTGCCAGCAGTTTAACAGGCGGGGGCCTCCTCTCCGAGCAGTTCTTC. This sequence encodes CASSLTGGGLLSEQFF.